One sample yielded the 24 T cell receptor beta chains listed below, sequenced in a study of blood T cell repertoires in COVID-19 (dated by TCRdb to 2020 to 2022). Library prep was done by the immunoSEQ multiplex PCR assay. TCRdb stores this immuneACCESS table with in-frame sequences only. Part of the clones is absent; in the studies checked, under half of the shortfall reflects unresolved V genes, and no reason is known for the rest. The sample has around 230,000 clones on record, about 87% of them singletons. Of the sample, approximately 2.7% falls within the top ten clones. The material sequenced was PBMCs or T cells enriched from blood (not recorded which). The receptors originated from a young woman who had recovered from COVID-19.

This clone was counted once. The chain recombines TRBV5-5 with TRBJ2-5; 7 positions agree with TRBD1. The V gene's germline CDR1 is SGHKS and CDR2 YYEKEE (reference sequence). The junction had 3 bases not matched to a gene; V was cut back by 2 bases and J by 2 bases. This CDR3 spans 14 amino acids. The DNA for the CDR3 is TGTGCCAGCAGCTTCCGGGACAGTCAAGAGACCCAGTACTTC. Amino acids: CASSFRDSQETQYF.

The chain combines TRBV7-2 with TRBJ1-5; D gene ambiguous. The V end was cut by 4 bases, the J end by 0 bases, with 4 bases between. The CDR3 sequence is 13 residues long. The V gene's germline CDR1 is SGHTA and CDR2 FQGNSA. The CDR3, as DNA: TGTGCCAGCAGCTCCCATAGCAATCAGCCCCAGCATTTT. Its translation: CASSSHSNQPQHF.

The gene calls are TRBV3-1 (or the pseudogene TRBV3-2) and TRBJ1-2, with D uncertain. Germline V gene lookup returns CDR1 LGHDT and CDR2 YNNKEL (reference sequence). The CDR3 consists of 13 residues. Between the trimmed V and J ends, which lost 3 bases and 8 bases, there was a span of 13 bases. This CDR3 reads CASSHLQSNGYTF. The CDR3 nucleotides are TGTGCCAGCAGCCACTTACAGTCAAACGGCTACACCTTC.

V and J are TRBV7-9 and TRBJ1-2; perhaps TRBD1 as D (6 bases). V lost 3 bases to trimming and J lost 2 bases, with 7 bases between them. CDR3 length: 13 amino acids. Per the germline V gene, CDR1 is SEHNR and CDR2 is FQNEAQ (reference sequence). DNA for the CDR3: TGTGCCAGCAGCTTTCAGGGGAACTATGGCTACACCTTC. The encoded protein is CASSFQGNYGYTF.

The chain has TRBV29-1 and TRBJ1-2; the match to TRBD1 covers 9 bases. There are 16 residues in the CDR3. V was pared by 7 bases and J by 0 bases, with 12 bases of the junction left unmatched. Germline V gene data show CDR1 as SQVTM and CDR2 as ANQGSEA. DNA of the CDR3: TGCAGCGCTGAGGACAGGGGATCCCCTTCTAACTATGGCTACACCTTC. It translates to CSAEDRGSPSNYGYTF.

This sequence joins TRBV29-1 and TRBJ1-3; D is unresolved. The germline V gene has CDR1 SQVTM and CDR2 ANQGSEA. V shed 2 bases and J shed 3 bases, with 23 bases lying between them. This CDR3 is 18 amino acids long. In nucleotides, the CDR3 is TGCAGCGTTGAACTGATGCACTTCATCTGTCTAGGTGGAAACACCATATATTTT. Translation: CSVELMHFICLGGNTIYF.

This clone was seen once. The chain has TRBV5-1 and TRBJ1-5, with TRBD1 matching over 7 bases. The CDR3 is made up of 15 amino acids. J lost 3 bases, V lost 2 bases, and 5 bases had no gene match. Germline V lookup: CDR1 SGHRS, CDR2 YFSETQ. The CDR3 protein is CASSFGGTDNQPQHF. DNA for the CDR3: TGCGCCAGCAGCTTTGGGGGGACAGACAATCAGCCCCAGCATTTT.

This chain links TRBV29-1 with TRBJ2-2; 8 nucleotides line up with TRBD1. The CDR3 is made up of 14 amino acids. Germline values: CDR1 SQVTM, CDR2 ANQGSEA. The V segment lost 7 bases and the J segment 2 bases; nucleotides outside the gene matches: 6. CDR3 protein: CSAGTGVNTGELFF. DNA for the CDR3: TGCAGCGCCGGGACAGGAGTAAACACCGGGGAGCTGTTTTTT.

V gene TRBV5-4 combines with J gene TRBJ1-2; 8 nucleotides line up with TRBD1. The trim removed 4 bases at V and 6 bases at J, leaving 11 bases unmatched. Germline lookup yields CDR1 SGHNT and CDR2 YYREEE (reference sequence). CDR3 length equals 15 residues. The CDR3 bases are TGTGCCAGCAGCAAACGGACAGGGAGTACCCATGGCTACACCTTC. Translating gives CASSKRTGSTHGYTF.

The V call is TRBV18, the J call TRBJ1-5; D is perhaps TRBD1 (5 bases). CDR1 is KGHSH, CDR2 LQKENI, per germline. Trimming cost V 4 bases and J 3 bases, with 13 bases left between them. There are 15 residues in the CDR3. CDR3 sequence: CASSLLSGYNQPQHF. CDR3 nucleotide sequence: TGTGCCAGCTCACTTCTTTCAGGGTACAATCAGCCCCAGCATTTT.

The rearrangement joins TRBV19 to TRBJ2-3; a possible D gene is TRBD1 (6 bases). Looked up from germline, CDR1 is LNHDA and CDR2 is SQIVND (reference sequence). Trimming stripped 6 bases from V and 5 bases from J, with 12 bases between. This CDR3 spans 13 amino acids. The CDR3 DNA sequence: TGTGCCAGTAGGACAGGCTCTGAAGATACGCAGTATTTT. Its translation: CASRTGSEDTQYF.

CDR3 region: CASSIGRETDTQYF. Here the CDR3 DNA reads TGTGCCAGTAGTATAGGCAGGGAAACAGATACGCAGTATTTT. The chain links TRBV19 to TRBJ2-3; a weak D match, TRBD1 (5 bases). The CDR3 is made up of 14 amino acids. V lost 1 base and J 3 bases, leaving 8 bases between the germline ends. CDR1 LNHDA and CDR2 SQIVND come from the germline V gene (reference sequence).

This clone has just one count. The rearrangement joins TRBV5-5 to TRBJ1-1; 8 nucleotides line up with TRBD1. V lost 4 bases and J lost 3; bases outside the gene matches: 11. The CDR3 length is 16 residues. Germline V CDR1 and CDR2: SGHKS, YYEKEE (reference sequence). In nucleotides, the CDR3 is TGTGCCAGCAGCCCATTAGATGACAGGGGCGACACTGAAGCTTTCTTT. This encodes CASSPLDDRGDTEAFF. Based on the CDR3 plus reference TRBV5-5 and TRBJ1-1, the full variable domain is DAGVTQSPTHLIKTRGQQVTLRCSPISGHKSVSWYQQVLGQGPQFIFQYYEKEERGRGNFPDRFSARQFPNYSSELNVNALLLGDSALYLCASSPLDDRGDTEAFFGQGTRLTVV.

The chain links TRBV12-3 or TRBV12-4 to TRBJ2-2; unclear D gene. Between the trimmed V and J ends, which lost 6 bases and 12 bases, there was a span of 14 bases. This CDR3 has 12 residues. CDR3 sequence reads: CASRTPTDQLFF. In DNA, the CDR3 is TGTGCCAGCAGAACCCCCACAGATCAGCTGTTTTTT.

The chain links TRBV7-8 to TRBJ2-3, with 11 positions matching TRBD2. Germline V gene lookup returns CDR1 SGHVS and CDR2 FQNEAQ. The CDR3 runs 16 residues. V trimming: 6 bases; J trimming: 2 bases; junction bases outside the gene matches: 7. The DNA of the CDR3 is TGTGCCAGCAGATCCACTAGCGGGGGCTCCACAGATACGCAGTATTTT. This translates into CASRSTSGGSTDTQYF.

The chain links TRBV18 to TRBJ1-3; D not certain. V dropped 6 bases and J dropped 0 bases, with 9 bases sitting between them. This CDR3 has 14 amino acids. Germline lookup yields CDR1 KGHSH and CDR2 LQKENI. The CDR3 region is CASSPRLSGNTIYF. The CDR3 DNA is TGTGCCAGCTCCCCGCGACTCTCTGGAAACACCATATATTTT.

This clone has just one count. The CDR3 region is CAISDASDRSYEKLFF. The CDR3 nucleotides are TGTGCCATCAGTGATGCGTCGGACAGGTCCTATGAAAAACTGTTTTTT. This sequence joins TRBV10-3 and TRBJ1-4, with TRBD1 identical over 7 bases. The CDR3 loop spans 16 amino acids. CDR1 is ENHRY, CDR2 SYGVKD, per germline. V shed 3 bases, J shed 6 bases, and the junction held 10 bases outside the gene matches.

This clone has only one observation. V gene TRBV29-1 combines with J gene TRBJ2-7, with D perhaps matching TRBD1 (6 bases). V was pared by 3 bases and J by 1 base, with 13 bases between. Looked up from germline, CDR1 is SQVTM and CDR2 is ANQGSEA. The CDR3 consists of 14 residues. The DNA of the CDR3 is TGCAGCGTTGAGTCCAGGACAGAATCCTACGAGCAGTACTTC. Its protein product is CSVESRTESYEQYF.

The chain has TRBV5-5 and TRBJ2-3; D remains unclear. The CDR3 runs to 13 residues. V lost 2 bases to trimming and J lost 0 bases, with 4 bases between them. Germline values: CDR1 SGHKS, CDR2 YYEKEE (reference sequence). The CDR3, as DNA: TGTGCCAGCAGCTTCTCGAGCACAGATACGCAGTATTTT. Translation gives CASSFSSTDTQYF. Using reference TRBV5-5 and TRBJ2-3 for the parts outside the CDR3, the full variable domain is DAGVTQSPTHLIKTRGQQVTLRCSPISGHKSVSWYQQVLGQGPQFIFQYYEKEERGRGNFPDRFSARQFPNYSSELNVNALLLGDSALYLCASSFSSTDTQYFGPGTRLTVL.

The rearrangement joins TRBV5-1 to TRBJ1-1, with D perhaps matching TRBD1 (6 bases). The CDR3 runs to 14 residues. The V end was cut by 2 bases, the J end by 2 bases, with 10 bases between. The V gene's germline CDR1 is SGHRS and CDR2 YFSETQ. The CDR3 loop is CASSFRGANTEAFF. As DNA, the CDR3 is TGCGCCAGCAGCTTCCGGGGGGCAAACACTGAAGCTTTCTTT. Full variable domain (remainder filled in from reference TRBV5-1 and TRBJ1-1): KAGVTQTPRYLIKTRGQQVTLSCSPISGHRSVSWYQQTPGQGLQFLFEYFSETQRNKGNFPGRFSGRQFSNSRSEMNVSTLELGDSALYLCASSFRGANTEAFFGQGTRLTVV.

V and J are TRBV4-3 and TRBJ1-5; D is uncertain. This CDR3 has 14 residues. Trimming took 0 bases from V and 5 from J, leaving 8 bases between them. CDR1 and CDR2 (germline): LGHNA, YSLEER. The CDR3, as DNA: TGCGCCAGCAGCCAAGATCTTTTTCATCAGCCCCAGCATTTT. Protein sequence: CASSQDLFHQPQHF.

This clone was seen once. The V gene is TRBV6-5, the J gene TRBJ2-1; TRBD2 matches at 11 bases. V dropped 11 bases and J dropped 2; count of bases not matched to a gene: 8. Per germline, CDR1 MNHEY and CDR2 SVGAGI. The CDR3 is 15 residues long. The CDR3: CAGHLAGGTYNEQFF. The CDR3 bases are TGTGCCGGACACCTAGCGGGGGGTACCTACAATGAGCAGTTCTTC.

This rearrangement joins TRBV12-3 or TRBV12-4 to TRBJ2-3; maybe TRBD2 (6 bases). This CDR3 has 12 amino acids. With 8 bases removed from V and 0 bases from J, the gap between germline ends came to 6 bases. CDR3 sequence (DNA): TGTGCCAGCGGGACTAGCACAGATACGCAGTATTTT. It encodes CASGTSTDTQYF.

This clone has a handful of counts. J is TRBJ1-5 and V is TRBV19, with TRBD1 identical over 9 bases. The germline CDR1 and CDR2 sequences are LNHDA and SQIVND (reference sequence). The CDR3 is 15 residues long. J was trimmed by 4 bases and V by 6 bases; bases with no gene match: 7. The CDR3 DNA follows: TGTGCCAGTAGAACTCCGGGACAGGGTAATCAGCCCCAGCATTTT. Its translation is CASRTPGQGNQPQHF.